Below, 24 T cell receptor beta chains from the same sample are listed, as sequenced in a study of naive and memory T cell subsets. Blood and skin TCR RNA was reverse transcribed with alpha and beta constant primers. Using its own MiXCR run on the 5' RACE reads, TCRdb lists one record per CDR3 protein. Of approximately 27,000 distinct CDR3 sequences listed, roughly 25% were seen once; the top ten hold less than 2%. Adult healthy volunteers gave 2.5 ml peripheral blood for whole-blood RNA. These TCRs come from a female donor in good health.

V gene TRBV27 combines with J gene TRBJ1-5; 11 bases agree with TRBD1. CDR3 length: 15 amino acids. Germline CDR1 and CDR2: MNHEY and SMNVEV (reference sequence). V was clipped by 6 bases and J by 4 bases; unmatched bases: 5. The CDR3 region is CASSRTGGGNQPQHF. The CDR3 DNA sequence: TGTGCCAGCAGCCGGACAGGGGGCGGTAATCAGCCCCAGCATTTT.

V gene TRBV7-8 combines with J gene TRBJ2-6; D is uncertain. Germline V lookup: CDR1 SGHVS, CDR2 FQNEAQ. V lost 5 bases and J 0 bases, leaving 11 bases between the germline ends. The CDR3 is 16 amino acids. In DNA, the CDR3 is TGTGCCAGCAGCATAGGTCCACGCTCTGGGGCCAACGTCCTGACTTTC. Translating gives CASSIGPRSGANVLTF. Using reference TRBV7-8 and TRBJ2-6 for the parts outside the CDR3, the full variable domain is GAGVSQSPRYKVAKRGQDVALRCDPISGHVSLFWYQQALGQGPEFLTYFQNEAQLDKSGLPSDRFFAERPEGSVSTLKIQRTQQEDSAVYLCASSIGPRSGANVLTFGAGSRLTVL.

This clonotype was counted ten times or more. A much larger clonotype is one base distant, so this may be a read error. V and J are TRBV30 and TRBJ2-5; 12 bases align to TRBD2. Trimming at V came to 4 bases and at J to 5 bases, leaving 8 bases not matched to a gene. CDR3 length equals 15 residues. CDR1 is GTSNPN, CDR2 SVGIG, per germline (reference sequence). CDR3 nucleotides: TGTGCCTGGACTGAGACTAGCGGGGGTTGCGAGACCCAGTACTTC. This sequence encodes CAWTETSGGCETQYF. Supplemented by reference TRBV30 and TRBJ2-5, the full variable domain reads SQTIHQWPATLVQPVGSPLSLECTVEGTSNPNLYWYRQAAGRGLQLLFYSVGIGQISSEVPQNLSASRPQDRQFILSSKKLLLSDSGFYLCAWTETSGGCETQYFGPGTRLLVL.

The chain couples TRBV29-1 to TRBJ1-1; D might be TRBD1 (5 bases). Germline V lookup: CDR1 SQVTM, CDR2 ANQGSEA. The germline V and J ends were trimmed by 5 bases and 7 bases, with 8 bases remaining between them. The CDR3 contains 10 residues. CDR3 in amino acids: CSVRRGEAFF. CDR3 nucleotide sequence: TGCAGCGTTCGAAGGGGTGAAGCTTTCTTT.

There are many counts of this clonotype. CDR3 in amino acids: CASQGTEAFF. CDR3 bases: TGTGCCAGCCAGGGCACTGAAGCTTTCTTT. This chain connects TRBV5-8 to TRBJ1-1; possibly TRBD1 for D (5 bases). CDR1 is SGHTS and CDR2 is YDEGEE in the germline V gene. The CDR3 length is 10 residues. The V and J ends lost 7 bases and 4 bases respectively, with 5 bases between them.

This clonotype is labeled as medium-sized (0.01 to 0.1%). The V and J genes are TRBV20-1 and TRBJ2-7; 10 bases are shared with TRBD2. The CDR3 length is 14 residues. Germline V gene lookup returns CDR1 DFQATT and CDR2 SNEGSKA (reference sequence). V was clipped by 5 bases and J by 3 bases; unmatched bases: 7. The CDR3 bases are TGCAGTGCTCAAAGCGGGAGGGCCGACTACGAGCAGTACTTC. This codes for CSAQSGRADYEQYF.

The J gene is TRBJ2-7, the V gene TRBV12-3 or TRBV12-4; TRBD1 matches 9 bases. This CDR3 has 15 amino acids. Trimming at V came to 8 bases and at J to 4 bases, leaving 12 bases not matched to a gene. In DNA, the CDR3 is TGTGCCAGCCGCGCCCGCGGACAGGGGAGATACGAGCAGTACTTC. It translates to CASRARGQGRYEQYF.

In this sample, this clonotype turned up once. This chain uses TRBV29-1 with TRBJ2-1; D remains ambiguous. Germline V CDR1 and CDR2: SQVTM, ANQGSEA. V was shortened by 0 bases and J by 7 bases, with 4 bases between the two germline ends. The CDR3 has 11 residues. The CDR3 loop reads CSVEDRNEQFF. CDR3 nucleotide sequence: TGCAGCGTTGAAGATCGAAATGAGCAGTTCTTC.

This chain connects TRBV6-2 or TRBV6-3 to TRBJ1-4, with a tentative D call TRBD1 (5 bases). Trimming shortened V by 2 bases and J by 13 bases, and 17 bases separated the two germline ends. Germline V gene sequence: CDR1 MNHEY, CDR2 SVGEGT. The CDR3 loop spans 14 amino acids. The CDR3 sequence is CASSYPVRDRGLFF. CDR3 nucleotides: TGTGCCAGCAGTTACCCCGTCCGGGACCGAGGACTGTTTTTT.

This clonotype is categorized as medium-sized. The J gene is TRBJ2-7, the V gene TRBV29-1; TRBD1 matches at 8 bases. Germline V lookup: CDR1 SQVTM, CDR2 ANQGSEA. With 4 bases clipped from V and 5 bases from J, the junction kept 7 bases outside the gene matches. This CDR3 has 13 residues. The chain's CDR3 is CSVARQGANEQYF. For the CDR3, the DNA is TGCAGCGTTGCGCGTCAGGGGGCAAACGAGCAGTACTTC.

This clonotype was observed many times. CDR3 sequence: CSGSGTGEDGYTF. Written as DNA, the CDR3 is TGCAGCGGTTCCGGGACAGGGGAGGATGGCTACACCTTC. The chain carries TRBV29-1 and TRBJ1-2, with 10 bases identical to TRBD1. The V segment lost 7 bases and the J segment 6 bases; nucleotides outside the gene matches: 8. Germline V gives CDR1 SQVTM, CDR2 ANQGSEA. The CDR3 is 13 residues long. Variable domain in full (rest from reference TRBV29-1 and TRBJ1-2): SAVISQKPSRDICQRGTSLTIQCQVDSQVTMMFWYRQQPGQSLTLIATANQGSEATYESGFVIDKFPISRPNLTFSTLTVSNMSPEDSSIYLCSGSGTGEDGYTFGSGTRLTVV.

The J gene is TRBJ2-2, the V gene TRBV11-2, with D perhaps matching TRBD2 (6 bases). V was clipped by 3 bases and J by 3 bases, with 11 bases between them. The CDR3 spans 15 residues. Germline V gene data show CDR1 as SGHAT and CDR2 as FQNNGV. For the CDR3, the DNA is TGTGCCAGCAGCTTCGGGGACTTCTACACCGGGGAGCTGTTTTTT. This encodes CASSFGDFYTGELFF.

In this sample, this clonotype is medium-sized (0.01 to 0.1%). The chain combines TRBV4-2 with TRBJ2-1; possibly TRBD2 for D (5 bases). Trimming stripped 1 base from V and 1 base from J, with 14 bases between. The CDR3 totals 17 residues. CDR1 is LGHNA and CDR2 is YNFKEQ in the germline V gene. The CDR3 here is CASSQVLAGISYNEQFF. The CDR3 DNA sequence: TGTGCCAGCAGCCAAGTTCTTGCGGGCATATCCTACAATGAGCAGTTCTTC.

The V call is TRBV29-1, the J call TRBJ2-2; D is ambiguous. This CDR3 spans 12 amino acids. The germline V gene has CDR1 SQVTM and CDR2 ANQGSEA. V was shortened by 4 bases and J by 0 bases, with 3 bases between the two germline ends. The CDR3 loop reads CSVGPNTGELFF. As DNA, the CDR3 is TGCAGCGTTGGTCCGAACACCGGGGAGCTGTTTTTT.

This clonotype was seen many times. CDR3 sequence: CSARKLQGATQYF. The DNA of the CDR3 is TGCAGTGCTAGAAAACTACAGGGAGCGACGCAGTATTTT. This chain uses TRBV20-1 with TRBJ2-3; possible D gene TRBD1, 6 bases. The germline V and J ends were trimmed by 2 bases and 9 bases, with 15 bases remaining between them. Germline CDR1 DFQATT, CDR2 SNEGSKA (reference sequence). This CDR3 comprises 13 residues.

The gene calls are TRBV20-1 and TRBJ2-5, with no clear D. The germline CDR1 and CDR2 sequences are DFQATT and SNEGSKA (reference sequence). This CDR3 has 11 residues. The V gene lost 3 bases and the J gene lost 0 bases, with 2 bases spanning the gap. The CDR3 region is CSASYQETQYF. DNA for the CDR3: TGCAGTGCTAGTTACCAAGAGACCCAGTACTTC.

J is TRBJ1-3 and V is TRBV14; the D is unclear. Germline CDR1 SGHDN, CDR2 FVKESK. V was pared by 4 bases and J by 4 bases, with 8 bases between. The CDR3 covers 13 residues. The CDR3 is CASSPLGGNTIYF. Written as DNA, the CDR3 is TGTGCCAGCAGCCCCCTGGGCGGAAACACCATATATTTT.

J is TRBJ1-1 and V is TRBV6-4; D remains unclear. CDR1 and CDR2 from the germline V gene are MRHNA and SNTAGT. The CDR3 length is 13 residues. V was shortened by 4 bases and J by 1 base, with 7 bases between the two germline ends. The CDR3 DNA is TGTGCCAGCAGTGTTCAGGCGAACACTGAAGCTTTCTTT. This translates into CASSVQANTEAFF.

The CDR3 DNA reads TGTGCCAGCAGGTCTGGGACAATGAGAGGCAATGAGCAGTTCTTC. Translated, it gives CASRSGTMRGNEQFF. The chain employs TRBV7-8 and TRBJ2-1; D may be TRBD1 (6 bases). Germline assignment: CDR1 SGHVS and CDR2 FQNEAQ. The CDR3 is 15 residues long. V dropped 6 bases and J dropped 6 bases, with 18 bases sitting between them.

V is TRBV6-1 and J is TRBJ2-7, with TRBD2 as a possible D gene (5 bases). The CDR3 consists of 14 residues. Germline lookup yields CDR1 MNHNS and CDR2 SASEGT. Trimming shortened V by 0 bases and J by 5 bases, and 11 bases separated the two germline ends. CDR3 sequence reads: CASSEAEGSHEQYF. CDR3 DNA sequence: TGTGCCAGCAGTGAAGCGGAAGGGAGCCACGAGCAGTACTTC.

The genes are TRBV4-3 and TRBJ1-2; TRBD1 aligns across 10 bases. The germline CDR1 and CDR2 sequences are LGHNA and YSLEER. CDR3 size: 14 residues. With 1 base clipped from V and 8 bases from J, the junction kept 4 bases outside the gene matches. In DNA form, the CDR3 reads TGCGCCAGCAGCCAAGCCGGACAGGGGGACGGCTACACCTTC. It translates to CASSQAGQGDGYTF.

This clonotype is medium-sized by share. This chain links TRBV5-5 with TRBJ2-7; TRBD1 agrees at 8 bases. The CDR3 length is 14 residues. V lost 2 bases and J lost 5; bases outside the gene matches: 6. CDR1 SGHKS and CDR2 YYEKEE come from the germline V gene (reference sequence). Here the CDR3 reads CASSLVGRGHEQYF. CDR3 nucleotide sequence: TGTGCCAGCAGCTTAGTTGGCAGGGGGCACGAGCAGTACTTC.

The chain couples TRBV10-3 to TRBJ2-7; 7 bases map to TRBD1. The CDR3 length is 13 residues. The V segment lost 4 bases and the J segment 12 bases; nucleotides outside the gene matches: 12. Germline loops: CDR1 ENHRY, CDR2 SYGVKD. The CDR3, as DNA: TGTGCCATCAGTGCGCAAACACAGGGGAGCAGGTACTTC. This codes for CAISAQTQGSRYF.

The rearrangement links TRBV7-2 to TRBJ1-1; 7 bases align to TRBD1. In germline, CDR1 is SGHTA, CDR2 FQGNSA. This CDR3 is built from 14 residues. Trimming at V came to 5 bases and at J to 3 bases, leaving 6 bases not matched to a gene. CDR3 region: CASSKRGQHTEAFF. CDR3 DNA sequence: TGTGCCAGCAGCAAGAGGGGACAGCACACTGAAGCTTTCTTT.